Listed below are T cell receptor beta chains from one sample, sequenced in a study of T-cell memory formation after mild COVID-19. TCRdb re-analysed the 5' RACE reads in MiXCR, keeping a single row per CDR3 protein. This table holds roughly 130,000 distinct CDR3 sequences, about 16% found once. The sample taken for sequencing was PBMCs or a T cell subset sorted from them (not recorded which). The receptors were gathered from an adult woman who had mild COVID-19 (a few samples of this study predate the infection). Cell type and time point are not known. Each CDR3 is given with its conserved first and last residue. The size field is filled for only some rows; it gives once, few, many or a size class.

clone_size j_call v_call cdr3_aa
- TRBJ1-1 TRBV7-9 CASSLLQITEAFF
- TRBJ1-1 TRBV3-1 CASSQERMNTEAFF
few TRBJ2-1 TRBV9 CAASRLAGGDEQFF
few TRBJ2-5 TRBV15 CATSRGTGAQETQYF
- TRBJ1-3 TRBV5-1 CASSLGQGAARSGNTIYF
few TRBJ2-7 TRBV5-1 CASSLTWDRYYEQYF
- TRBJ1-6 TRBV6-6 CASAGGGVNSPLHF
few TRBJ2-3 TRBV7-2 CASSSGQVTDTQYF
- TRBJ2-2 TRBV9 CASSVEGIGSGELFF
- TRBJ2-7 TRBV20-1 CSARDRLASYEQYF
- TRBJ2-1 TRBV5-1 CASSFVGEYNEQFF
few TRBJ2-3 TRBV12-3/TRBV12-4 CASSFYRDTQYF
- TRBJ1-1 TRBV19 CASKEDRGTLNTEAFF
- TRBJ1-2 TRBV6-5 CASSPPGQAGGYTF
- TRBJ2-2 TRBV18 CASSPGFFEGHRNTGELFF
- TRBJ2-3 TRBV5-1 CASSIQTGEVDTQYF
- TRBJ1-5 TRBV20-1 CSARGRINQPQHF
many TRBJ2-5 TRBV5-1 CASSLEGRLAGATYQETQYF
- TRBJ2-3 TRBV11-2 CASSLTVGDTQYF
few TRBJ2-1 TRBV27 CASSYGGPYNEQFF
few TRBJ2-5 TRBV5-5 CASSLQGRETQYF
few TRBJ2-5 TRBV9 CASSAGGSQYF
few TRBJ2-3 TRBV7-9 CASSLGGQMQYF
few TRBJ2-3 TRBV7-2 CASSLVSGPNGGTQYF
few TRBJ2-7 TRBV24-1 CATSGPGQREQYF
- TRBJ1-6 TRBV7-9 CASSPRVGQRSPLHF
- TRBJ1-5 TRBV6-1 CASSDGYSNQPQHF
many TRBJ2-7 TRBV14 CASSQDRGTGIPYEQYF
- TRBJ2-7 TRBV5-1 CASSLGGSINEQYF
- TRBJ1-2 TRBV7-2 CASSPGTGGGGYTF
- TRBJ2-1 TRBV11-2 CASSRNSGRVVSYNEQFF
few TRBJ1-2 TRBV5-4 CASSKGQGASQGYTF
few TRBJ1-2 TRBV19 CASTASVGRVNYGYTF
- TRBJ2-3 TRBV12-3/TRBV12-4 CASTLGPTTDTQYF
- TRBJ2-5 TRBV10-3 CAISAGTFETQYF
- TRBJ2-3 TRBV20-1 CSARVYSHSAGGRTDTQYF
few TRBJ2-2 TRBV9 CASSVVEGPSDTGELFF
- TRBJ2-7 TRBV20-1 CSARDLGQGSYEQYF
few TRBJ1-2 TRBV24-1 CATSERGPVDRSCGYTF
- TRBJ2-7 TRBV10-3 CAIRAGQATYEQYF
few TRBJ2-7 TRBV4-2 CASSQSEGLTYEQYF
- TRBJ2-1 TRBV11-2 CASSLEPGQGHNEQFF
- TRBJ2-1 TRBV14 CASSLQGEQFF
few TRBJ2-7 TRBV29-1 CSVALSSYEQYF
- TRBJ2-1 TRBV18 CASSPPTWDTAYNEQFF
- TRBJ1-6 TRBV15 CATSTGGSYNSPLHF
- TRBJ2-1 TRBV12-3/TRBV12-4 CASTPGGAGRVFF
few TRBJ2-2 TRBV3-1 CASSQVAGRTNTGELFF
few TRBJ2-7 TRBV30 CAGTTNSYEQYF
- TRBJ2-3 TRBV7-9 CASSSAYF
- TRBJ2-5 TRBV19 CASSIGTSGWETQYF
- TRBJ2-1 TRBV11-2 CASSLGGGIYNEQFF
few TRBJ2-7 TRBV7-8 CASSLDGEQYF
- TRBJ2-5 TRBV20-1 CSARMYAEWVVKTQYF